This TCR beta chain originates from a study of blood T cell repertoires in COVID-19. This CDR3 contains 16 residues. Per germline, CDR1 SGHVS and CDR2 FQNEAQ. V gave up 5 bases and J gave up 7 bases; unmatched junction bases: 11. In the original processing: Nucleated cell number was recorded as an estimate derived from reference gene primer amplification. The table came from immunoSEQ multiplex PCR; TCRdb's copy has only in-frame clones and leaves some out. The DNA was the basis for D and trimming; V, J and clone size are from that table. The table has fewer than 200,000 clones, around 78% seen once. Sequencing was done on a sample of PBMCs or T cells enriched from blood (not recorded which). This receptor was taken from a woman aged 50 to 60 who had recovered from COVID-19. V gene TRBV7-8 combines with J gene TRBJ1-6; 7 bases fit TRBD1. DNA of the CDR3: TGTGCCAGCAGCCCACAAACGACAGGGAACAATTCACCCCTCCACTTT. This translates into CASSPQTTGNNSPLHF.